Included here is one TCR beta chain sequence, with context. Its antigen remains unidentified. Time point meaning: blood 2 weeks post-SBRT. The treatment: 15 Gy SBRT to primary tumor, nephrectomy 4 weeks later. Blood was sampled at baseline, 2 weeks and 4 weeks after SBRT. Clear cell pathology was present in this patient's renal cell carcinoma. The sample originates from a study of radiation and T cells in renal cell carcinoma. Study conclusions and caveats: From baseline, blood top tumor clonotypes peaked at 2 weeks post-radiation. Without pretreatment biopsies, baseline tumor clonotype presence was undetermined.

Data came from immunoSEQ multiplex PCR; TCRdb stores just in-frame clones and leaves some out. The sample has tens of thousands of clones, around three quarters seen once. V was pared by 2 bases and J by 1 base, with 0 bases between. Germline lookup yields CDR1 SGHDN and CDR2 FVKESK. The CDR3 is 11 amino acids. The receptor's source is a man between 60 and 75 years old with renal cell carcinoma. Here the sequenced sample was blood, taken from a patient whose treatment included radiotherapy and nephrectomy. The J gene is TRBJ2-7, the V gene TRBV14; D is ambiguous. The DNA for the CDR3 is TGTGCCAGCAGCCAATCCTACGAGCAGTACTTC. Its translation: CASSQSYEQYF.